The 5 T cell receptor beta chains reported below all come from one sample, sequenced in a study of shared clonotypes between healthy human individuals. Using immunoSEQ multiplex PCR, the repertoire was profiled, and TCRdb retains in-frame clones only, with some absent. The table shows about 320,000 clones, with around 87% occurring only once. The sample taken for sequencing was memory CD8+ T cells sorted from blood. Stated subset: CD45RO+ cells pooled with CCR7-negative TemRA cells. These receptors came from a man younger than 35 in good health.

This chain joins TRBV4-3 and TRBJ2-7, with 11 bases fitting TRBD2. Germline trimming cut 3 bases from V and 3 bases from J; bases unmatched to any gene: 4. The CDR3 loop spans 15 amino acids. Per the germline V gene, CDR1 is LGHNA and CDR2 is YSLEER. The CDR3: CASSQGLAANYEQYF. CDR3 DNA sequence: TGCGCCAGCAGCCAGGGACTAGCGGCTAACTACGAGCAGTACTTC.

The CDR3 spells CASSAEGGGYTF. CDR3 nucleotides: TGTGCCAGCAGCGCAGAAGGGGGAGGCTACACCTTC. V usage is TRBV7-6 and J usage is TRBJ1-2, with D tentatively TRBD1 (6 bases). Trimming shortened V by 5 bases and J by 8 bases, and 12 bases separated the two germline ends. The CDR3 length is 12 residues. Germline CDR1 SGHVS, CDR2 FNYEAQ.

The chain links TRBV10-3 to TRBJ2-3; 11 nucleotides align to TRBD2. Trimming at V came to 0 bases and at J to 3 bases, leaving 5 bases not matched to a gene. CDR3 size: 17 residues. Germline CDR1 reads ENHRY; CDR2 reads SYGVKD. CDR3 in amino acids: CAISESLAGGPTDTQYF. For the CDR3, the DNA is TGTGCCATCAGTGAGTCATTAGCGGGGGGGCCAACAGATACGCAGTATTTT.

The rearrangement uses TRBV7-9 and TRBJ2-3; 8 positions agree with TRBD2. In germline, CDR1 is SEHNR, CDR2 FQNEAQ (reference sequence). The CDR3 has 15 residues. The V and J ends lost 5 bases and 0 bases, in that order; junction bases with no gene match: 4. CDR3 residues: CASSIPSGSTDTQYF. The CDR3 coding sequence is TGTGCCAGCAGCATTCCTAGCGGGAGCACAGATACGCAGTATTTT. Filled out from reference TRBV7-9 and TRBJ2-3, the complete variable domain reads DTGVSQNPRHKITKRGQNVTFRCDPISEHNRLYWYRQTLGQGPEFLTYFQNEAQLEKSRLLSDRFSAERPKGSFSTLEIQRTEQGDSAMYLCASSIPSGSTDTQYFGPGTRLTVL.

About this clone: Additional DNA sequences in this sample encode the identical CDR3. The rearrangement joins TRBV4-1 to TRBJ2-7; no firm D call. The CDR3 consists of 12 residues. Germline loops: CDR1 MGHRA, CDR2 YSYEKL. Trimming cost V 1 base and J 4 bases, with 5 bases left between them. The CDR3 sequence: CASSQGVYEQYF. The DNA of the CDR3 is TGCGCCAGCAGCCAAGGGGTTTACGAGCAGTACTTC.